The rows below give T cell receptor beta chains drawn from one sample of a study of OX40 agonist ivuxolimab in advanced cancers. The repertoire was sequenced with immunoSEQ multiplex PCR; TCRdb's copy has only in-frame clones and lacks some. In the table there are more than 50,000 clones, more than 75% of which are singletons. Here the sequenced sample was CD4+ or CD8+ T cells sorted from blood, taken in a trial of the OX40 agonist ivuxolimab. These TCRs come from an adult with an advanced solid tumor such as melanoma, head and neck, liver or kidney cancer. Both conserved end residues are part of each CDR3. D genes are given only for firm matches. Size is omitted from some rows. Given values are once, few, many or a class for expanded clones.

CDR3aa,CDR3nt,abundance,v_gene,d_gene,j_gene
CASSVRGPRNEKLFF,TGCGCCAGCAGCGTCCGGGGACCCCGAAATGAAAAACTGTTTTTT,-,TRBV5-1,-,TRBJ1-4
CASSISSGRAVYNEQFF,TGTGCCAGTAGTATATCCAGCGGGAGGGCCGTGTACAATGAGCAGTTCTTC,-,TRBV19,TRBD2,TRBJ2-1
CASSRRDRGHHEQYF,TGTGCCAGCTCACGCCGGGACAGGGGGCACCACGAGCAGTACTTC,-,TRBV18,TRBD1,TRBJ2-7
CASRGQGATDTQYF,TGTGCCAGTAGGGGACAGGGGGCCACAGATACGCAGTATTTT,-,TRBV19,TRBD1,TRBJ2-3
CASSIDRGSTDTQYF,TGTGCCAGTAGTATAGACAGGGGAAGCACAGATACGCAGTATTTT,few,TRBV19,-,TRBJ2-3
CASSAFQLGNEKLFF,TGTGCCAGCAGTGCCTTCCAGTTGGGTAATGAAAAACTGTTTTTT,once,TRBV25-1,-,TRBJ1-4
CASSLGGRGNQPQHF,TGCGCCAGCAGCTTGGGCGGCAGGGGCAATCAGCCCCAGCATTTT,-,TRBV5-1,-,TRBJ1-5
CASSLVPASPLHF,TGTGCCAGCAGCTTAGTTCCCGCTTCACCCCTCCACTTT,-,TRBV7-9,-,TRBJ1-6
CASSPREWGETQYF,TGTGCCAGCAGCCCCAGGGAATGGGGGGAGACCCAGTACTTC,-,TRBV9,-,TRBJ2-5
CASSRYPVTGNTIYF,TGTGCCAGCAGCCGATACCCAGTAACTGGAAACACCATATATTTT,-,TRBV28,-,TRBJ1-3
CASSDPPGARNSPLHF,TGCGCCAGCAGCGACCCTCCCGGGGCTCGGAATTCACCCCTCCACTTT,-,TRBV10-2,-,TRBJ1-6
CASSYSTAPYEQYF,TGTGCCAGCAGTTACTCTACAGCCCCCTACGAGCAGTACTTC,-,TRBV6-5,-,TRBJ2-7
CASSLDGLLSREQYF,TGCGCCAGCAGCTTGGACGGACTCCTCTCTCGGGAGCAGTACTTC,-,TRBV5-1,-,TRBJ2-7
CASTTGGGAIYF,TGTGCCAGCACTACGGGAGGGGGGGCCATATATTTT,-,TRBV28,-,TRBJ1-3
CASSTGQVNTEAFF,TGTGCCAGCAGTACCGGACAGGTAAACACTGAAGCTTTCTTT,-,TRBV6-6,TRBD1,TRBJ1-1
CASSSTRQGSNQPQHF,TGTGCCAGCAGTTCCACCCGACAGGGCTCAAATCAGCCCCAGCATTTT,-,TRBV6-5,TRBD1,TRBJ1-5
CASSSVVDTEAFF,TGCGCCAGCAGCTCGGTTGTCGACACTGAAGCTTTCTTT,-,TRBV5-1,-,TRBJ1-1
CASTRGQATYNEQFF,TGTGCCAGCACCCGAGGGCAGGCGACCTACAATGAGCAGTTCTTC,-,TRBV5-4,-,TRBJ2-1
CAISESVLAGVNEQFF,TGTGCCATCAGTGAGTCGGTATTAGCGGGAGTAAATGAGCAGTTCTTC,-,TRBV10-3,TRBD2,TRBJ2-1
CASRDTNQPQHF,TGCGCCAGCAGAGATACAAATCAGCCCCAGCATTTT,few,TRBV10-1,-,TRBJ1-5
CASSIGTSGRETQYF,TGTGCCAGTAGTATCGGGACTAGCGGGAGAGAGACCCAGTACTTC,-,TRBV19,TRBD2,TRBJ2-5
CASSPPGQGSYNEQFF,TGTGCCAGCTCACCACCTGGGCAGGGCTCCTACAATGAGCAGTTCTTC,-,TRBV18,-,TRBJ2-1
CASSLTGVAYEQYF,TGTGCCAGCAGCTTAACCGGGGTGGCCTACGAGCAGTACTTC,-,TRBV7-9,-,TRBJ2-7
CASSQHGGNSPLHF,TGTGCCAGCAGCCAACACGGTGGAAATTCACCCCTCCACTTT,-,TRBV14,-,TRBJ1-6
CAGSFSPLVSEQYF,TGTGCCGGCAGCTTCTCCCCCCTGGTCTCCGAGCAGTACTTC,-,TRBV7-2,-,TRBJ2-7
CASRPPGTGSEKLFF,TGTGCCAGCAGGCCCCCCGGGACAGGGAGCGAAAAACTGTTTTTT,once,TRBV6-5,TRBD1,TRBJ1-4
CASSLLGANYGYTF,TGTGCCAGCAGCTTACTGGGAGCTAACTATGGCTACACCTTC,-,TRBV7-2,-,TRBJ1-2
CASSLMTGENQPQHF,TGCGCCAGCAGCTTAATGACCGGGGAAAATCAGCCCCAGCATTTT,-,TRBV5-1,-,TRBJ1-5
CASSLVTSAEAFF,TGTGCCAGCAGCTTAGTTACGAGTGCTGAAGCTTTCTTT,-,TRBV7-8,-,TRBJ1-1
CASSLGQSYEQYF,TGCGCCAGCAGCTTGGGGCAAAGCTACGAGCAGTACTTC,-,TRBV5-1,-,TRBJ2-7
CASSQYYRGGNQPQHF,TGCGCCAGCAGCCAATATTACAGGGGCGGCAATCAGCCCCAGCATTTT,few,TRBV4-3,TRBD1,TRBJ1-5
CASSPAGTGGLANYGYTF,TGTGCCAGCAGTCCCGCCGGGACAGGGGGGTTAGCTAACTATGGCTACACCTTC,-,TRBV28,TRBD1,TRBJ1-2
CASSSGTGPYNEQFF,TGTGCCAGCAGTTCCGGGACAGGGCCCTACAATGAGCAGTTCTTC,-,TRBV6-5,TRBD1,TRBJ2-1
CATSRDSARTANEQFF,TGTGCCACCAGCAGAGATAGTGCCCGAACCGCGAATGAGCAGTTCTTC,-,TRBV15,-,TRBJ2-1
CASSLVGGDTTDTQYF,TGTGCCAGCAGCTTAGTCGGAGGGGATACTACAGATACGCAGTATTTT,-,TRBV7-8,-,TRBJ2-3
CASSPPGNPLAKNIQYF,TGTGCCAGCTCACCACCGGGGAATCCCCTGGCCAAAAACATTCAGTACTTC,-,TRBV18,-,TRBJ2-4
CASSSATSSYEQYF,TGTGCCAGCAGCTCGGCAACAAGCTCCTACGAGCAGTACTTC,-,TRBV7-6,-,TRBJ2-7
CASKDQGASGYTF,TGTGCCAGCAAGGACCAGGGGGCGTCCGGCTACACCTTC,-,TRBV2,TRBD1,TRBJ1-2
CASSPHISGANVLTF,TGTGCCAGCAGTCCCCACATCTCTGGGGCCAACGTCCTGACTTTC,-,TRBV28,-,TRBJ2-6
CARSNSGGGPLHF,TGTGCCAGATCAAACTCAGGGGGGGGACCCCTCCACTTT,-,TRBV2,TRBD1,TRBJ1-6
CASSVNTPGDKWRTGNTIYF,TGTGCCAGCAGCGTAAATACCCCCGGGGACAAATGGAGAACTGGAAACACCATATATTTT,-,TRBV9,-,TRBJ1-3
CASSPGTGNSQPQHF,TGTGCCAGCTCACCAGGGACAGGGAATAGTCAGCCCCAGCATTTT,-,TRBV18,TRBD1,TRBJ1-5
CASSRQGKETQYF,TGTGCCAGCTCCAGACAGGGAAAAGAGACCCAGTACTTC,-,TRBV18,TRBD1,TRBJ2-5
CASSSSPNTGELFF,TGTGCCAGCAGTTCTAGTCCGAACACCGGGGAGCTGTTTTTT,-,TRBV7-8,-,TRBJ2-2
CASSEHGQGGETQYF,TGCGCCAGCAGTGAGCACGGACAGGGAGGAGAGACCCAGTACTTC,-,TRBV10-1,TRBD1,TRBJ2-5
CASSPQGWNTEAFF,TGTGCCAGCTCACCACAGGGTTGGAACACTGAAGCTTTCTTT,-,TRBV18,-,TRBJ1-1
CASSLGGRGDFKQYF,TGTGCCAGCAGCCTGGGGGGCAGGGGGGACTTCAAGCAGTACTTC,-,TRBV7-9,-,TRBJ2-7